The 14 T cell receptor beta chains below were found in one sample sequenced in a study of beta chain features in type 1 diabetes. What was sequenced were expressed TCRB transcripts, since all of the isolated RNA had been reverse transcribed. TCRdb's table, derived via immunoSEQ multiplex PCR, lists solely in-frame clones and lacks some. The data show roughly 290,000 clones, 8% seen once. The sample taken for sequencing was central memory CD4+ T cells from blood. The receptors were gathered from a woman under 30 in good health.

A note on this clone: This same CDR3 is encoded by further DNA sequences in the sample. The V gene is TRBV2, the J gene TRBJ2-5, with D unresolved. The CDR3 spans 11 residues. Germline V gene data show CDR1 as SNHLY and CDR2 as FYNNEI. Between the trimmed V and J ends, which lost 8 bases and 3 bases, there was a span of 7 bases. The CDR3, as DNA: TGTGCCAGCCGCAGAGAAGAGACCCAGTACTTC. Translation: CASRREETQYF.

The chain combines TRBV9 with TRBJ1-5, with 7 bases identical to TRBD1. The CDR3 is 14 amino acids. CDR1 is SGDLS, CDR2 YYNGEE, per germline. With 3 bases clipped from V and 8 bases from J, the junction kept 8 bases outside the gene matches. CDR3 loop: CASSGDRDRKPQHF. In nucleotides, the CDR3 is TGTGCCAGCAGCGGAGACAGGGACCGAAAGCCCCAGCATTTT.

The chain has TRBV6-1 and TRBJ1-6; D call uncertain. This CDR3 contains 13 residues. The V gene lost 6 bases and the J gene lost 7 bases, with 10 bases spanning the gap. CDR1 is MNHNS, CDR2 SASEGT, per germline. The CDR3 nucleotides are TGTGCCAGCAGGGGCCAGCTAAATTCACCCCTCCACTTT. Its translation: CASRGQLNSPLHF.

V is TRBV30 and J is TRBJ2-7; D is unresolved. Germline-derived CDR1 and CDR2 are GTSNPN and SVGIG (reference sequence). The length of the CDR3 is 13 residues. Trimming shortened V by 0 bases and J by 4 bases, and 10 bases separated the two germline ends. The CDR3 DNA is TGTGCCTGGAGTGTATCTCGGGCTTACGAGCAGTACTTC. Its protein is CAWSVSRAYEQYF.

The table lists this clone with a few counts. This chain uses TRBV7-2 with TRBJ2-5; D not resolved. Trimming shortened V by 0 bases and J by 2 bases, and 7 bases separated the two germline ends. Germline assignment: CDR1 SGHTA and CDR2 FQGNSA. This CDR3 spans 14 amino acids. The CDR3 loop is CASSLAGRQETQYF. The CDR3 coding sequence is TGTGCCAGCAGCTTAGCGGGTCGTCAAGAGACCCAGTACTTC.

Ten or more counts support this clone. The DNA of the CDR3 is TGTGCCAGCAGCCTTTCGAGGGAGACAGAGCAGTACTTC. This encodes CASSLSRETEQYF. This chain uses TRBV7-9 with TRBJ2-7, with D perhaps matching TRBD2 (5 bases). The V gene lost 5 bases and the J gene lost 7 bases, with 15 bases spanning the gap. Germline lookup yields CDR1 SEHNR and CDR2 FQNEAQ (reference sequence). The length of the CDR3 is 13 residues.

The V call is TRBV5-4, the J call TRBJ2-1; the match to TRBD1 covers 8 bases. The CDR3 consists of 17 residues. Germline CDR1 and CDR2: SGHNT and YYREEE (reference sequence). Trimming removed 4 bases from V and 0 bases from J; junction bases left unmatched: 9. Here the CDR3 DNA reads TGTGCCAGCAGCCACGGAGGGCAGGGGGCCTCCTACAATGAGCAGTTCTTC. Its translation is CASSHGGQGASYNEQFF.

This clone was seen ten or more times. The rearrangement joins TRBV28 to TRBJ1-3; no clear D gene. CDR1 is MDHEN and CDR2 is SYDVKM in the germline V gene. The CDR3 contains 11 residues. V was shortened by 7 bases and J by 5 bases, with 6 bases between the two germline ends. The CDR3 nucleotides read TGTGCCAGCACCACCCGAAACACCATATATTTT. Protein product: CASTTRNTIYF. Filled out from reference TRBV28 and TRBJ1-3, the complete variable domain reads DVKVTQSSRYLVKRTGEKVFLECVQDMDHENMFWYRQDPGLGLRLIYFSYDVKMKEKGDIPEGYSVSREKKERFSLILESASTNQTSMYLCASTTRNTIYFGEGSWLTVV.

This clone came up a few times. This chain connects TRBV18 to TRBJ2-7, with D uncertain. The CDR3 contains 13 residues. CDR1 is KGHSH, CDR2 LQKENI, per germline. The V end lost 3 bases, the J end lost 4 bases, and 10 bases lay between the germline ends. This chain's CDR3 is CASSPTFGYEQYV. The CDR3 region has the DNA TGTGCCAGCTCACCTACCTTTGGATACGAGCAGTACGTC.

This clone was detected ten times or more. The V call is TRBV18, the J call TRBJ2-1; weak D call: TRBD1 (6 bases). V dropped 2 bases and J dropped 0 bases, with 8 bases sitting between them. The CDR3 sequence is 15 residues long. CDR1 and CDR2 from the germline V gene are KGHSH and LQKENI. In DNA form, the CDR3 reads TGTGCCAGCTCACCATCAGGGGCCTCCTACAATGAGCAGTTCTTC. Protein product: CASSPSGASYNEQFF.

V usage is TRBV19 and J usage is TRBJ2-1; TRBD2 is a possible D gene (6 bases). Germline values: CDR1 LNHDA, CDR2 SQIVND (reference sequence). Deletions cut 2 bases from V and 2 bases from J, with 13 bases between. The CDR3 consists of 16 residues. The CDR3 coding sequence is TGTGCCAGTAGTATACGTTCGGCGGGGACCTACAATGAGCAGTTCTTC. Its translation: CASSIRSAGTYNEQFF.

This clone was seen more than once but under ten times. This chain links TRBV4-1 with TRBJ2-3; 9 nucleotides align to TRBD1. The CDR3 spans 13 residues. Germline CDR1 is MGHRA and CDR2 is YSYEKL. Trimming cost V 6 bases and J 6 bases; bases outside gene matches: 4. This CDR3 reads CASRKTGGDTQYF. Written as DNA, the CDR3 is TGCGCCAGCAGGAAGACAGGGGGTGATACGCAGTATTTT.

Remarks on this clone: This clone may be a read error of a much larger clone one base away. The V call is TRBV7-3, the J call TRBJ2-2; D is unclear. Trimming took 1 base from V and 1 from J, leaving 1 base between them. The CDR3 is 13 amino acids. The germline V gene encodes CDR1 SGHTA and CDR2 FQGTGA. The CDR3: CASSLMNTGELFF. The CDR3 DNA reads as TGTGCCAGCAGCTTAATGAACACCGGGGAGCTGTTTTTT.

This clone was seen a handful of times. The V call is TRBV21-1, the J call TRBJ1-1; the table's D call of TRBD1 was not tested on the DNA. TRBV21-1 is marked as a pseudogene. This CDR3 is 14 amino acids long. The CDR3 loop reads CASSAGQGNTEAFF. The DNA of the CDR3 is TGTGCCAGCAGCGCGGGACAGGGTAACACTGAAGCTTTCTTT.